The rows below give T cell receptor beta chains drawn from one sample of a study of Ad26.COV2.S vaccination and SARS-CoV-2 variants. Assay used: immunoSEQ multiplex PCR; TCRdb lists only in-frame clones, some missing. The sample lists about 280,000 clones, about 89% seen once, with approximately 3.4% in the top ten. The specimen comprised peripheral blood, sampled in a trial of Ad26.COV2.S vaccine versus placebo. The receptors stem from a person aged 18-65 years who received the Ad26.COV2.S COVID-19 vaccine or a placebo. Both conserved end residues are part of each CDR3. The order of the fields is clone size, V gene, D gene, J gene, CDR3 protein, CDR3 DNA. A D gene is named only where the DNA matches it firmly. Rows give clone size only sometimes, using once, few, many, or a class for an expanded clone.

clone_size: NA; v_call: TRBV7-9; d_call: NA; j_call: TRBJ2-3; cdr3_aa: CASSFQGGPTDTQYF; cdr3_nt: TGTGCCAGCAGCTTCCAGGGGGGTCCCACAGATACGCAGTATTTT
clone_size: NA; v_call: TRBV9; d_call: NA; j_call: TRBJ2-1; cdr3_aa: CASSVVAQGPEQFF; cdr3_nt: TGTGCCAGCAGCGTAGTAGCCCAGGGGCCCGAGCAGTTCTTC
clone_size: once; v_call: TRBV5-1; d_call: TRBD1; j_call: TRBJ2-2; cdr3_aa: CASSLGTGRTGELFF; cdr3_nt: TGCGCCAGCAGCCTCGGGACAGGGCGCACCGGGGAGCTGTTTTTT
clone_size: NA; v_call: TRBV7-2; d_call: TRBD1; j_call: TRBJ1-5; cdr3_aa: CASSPGQGKYSNQPQHF; cdr3_nt: TGTGCCAGCAGCCCCGGACAGGGGAAATATAGCAATCAGCCCCAGCATTTT
clone_size: NA; v_call: TRBV7-8; d_call: TRBD1; j_call: TRBJ2-1; cdr3_aa: CASSLRQGQEQFF; cdr3_nt: TGTGCCAGCAGCCTGCGACAGGGTCAGGAGCAGTTCTTC
clone_size: NA; v_call: TRBV5-1; d_call: TRBD1; j_call: TRBJ2-7; cdr3_aa: CASRLTGEQPYEQYF; cdr3_nt: TGCGCCAGCAGACTCACAGGGGAACAACCCTACGAGCAGTACTTC
clone_size: NA; v_call: TRBV6-6; d_call: NA; j_call: TRBJ1-2; cdr3_aa: CASTSSGAGYGYTF; cdr3_nt: TGTGCCAGCACCTCCTCGGGGGCGGGCTATGGCTACACCTTC
clone_size: NA; v_call: TRBV6-4; d_call: NA; j_call: TRBJ2-7; cdr3_aa: CASSHREVSYEQYF; cdr3_nt: TGTGCCAGCTCGCACAGGGAAGTTTCCTACGAGCAGTACTTC
clone_size: NA; v_call: TRBV30; d_call: TRBD2; j_call: TRBJ2-7; cdr3_aa: CAWSVTSGRLVGQYF; cdr3_nt: TGTGCCTGGAGTGTAACTAGCGGGAGGTTGGTCGGGCAGTACTTC
clone_size: NA; v_call: TRBV7-9; d_call: NA; j_call: TRBJ1-1; cdr3_aa: CASSMARQTF; cdr3_nt: TGTGCCAGCAGCATGGCCAGACAGACCTTT
clone_size: NA; v_call: TRBV7-8; d_call: NA; j_call: TRBJ2-2; cdr3_aa: CASGVARVTGELFF; cdr3_nt: TGTGCCAGCGGAGTCGCTAGGGTGACCGGGGAGCTGTTTTTT
clone_size: NA; v_call: TRBV7-2; d_call: TRBD2; j_call: TRBJ2-3; cdr3_aa: CASSSGLAGSTDTQYF; cdr3_nt: TGTGCCAGCAGCTCAGGACTAGCGGGGAGCACAGATACGCAGTATTTT
clone_size: NA; v_call: TRBV6-1; d_call: NA; j_call: TRBJ2-7; cdr3_aa: CASSEWGLGTSSYEQYF; cdr3_nt: TGTGCCAGCAGTGAATGGGGGTTGGGGACCAGCTCCTACGAGCAGTACTTC
clone_size: NA; v_call: TRBV2; d_call: TRBD1; j_call: TRBJ1-1; cdr3_aa: CASRLLEGAVEAFF; cdr3_nt: TGTGCCAGCAGGCTGCTTGAGGGGGCGGTTGAAGCTTTCTTT
clone_size: NA; v_call: TRBV10-2; d_call: NA; j_call: TRBJ2-5; cdr3_aa: CASSESKETQYF; cdr3_nt: TGCGCCAGCAGTGAGTCAAAAGAGACCCAGTACTTC
clone_size: NA; v_call: TRBV10-2; d_call: NA; j_call: TRBJ2-1; cdr3_aa: CASSAAGREQFF; cdr3_nt: TGCGCCAGCAGTGCAGCAGGTCGTGAGCAGTTCTTC
clone_size: once; v_call: TRBV6-5; d_call: NA; j_call: TRBJ1-1; cdr3_aa: CASSSREGNTEAFF; cdr3_nt: TGTGCCAGCAGCTCCCGGGAGGGGAACACTGAAGCTTTCTTT
clone_size: NA; v_call: TRBV10-3; d_call: NA; j_call: TRBJ2-7; cdr3_aa: CAISESRGSNLFYEQYF; cdr3_nt: TGTGCCATCAGTGAGTCGCGGGGCTCCAATCTCTTCTACGAGCAGTACTTC
clone_size: NA; v_call: TRBV6-2/TRBV6-3; d_call: NA; j_call: TRBJ2-7; cdr3_aa: CASSYDRVSYEQYF; cdr3_nt: TGTGCCAGCAGTTACGACCGGGTTTCCTACGAGCAGTACTTC
clone_size: NA; v_call: TRBV27; d_call: NA; j_call: TRBJ2-1; cdr3_aa: CASSRSVGYNEQFF; cdr3_nt: TGTGCCAGCAGTAGGTCGGTCGGGTACAATGAGCAGTTCTTC
clone_size: NA; v_call: TRBV6-5; d_call: NA; j_call: TRBJ2-3; cdr3_aa: CASRMTRRTDTQYF; cdr3_nt: TGTGCCAGCAGAATGACTAGACGCACAGATACGCAGTATTTT
clone_size: few; v_call: TRBV19; d_call: TRBD1; j_call: TRBJ1-1; cdr3_aa: CATTRGPGWGVLF; cdr3_nt: TGTGCCACGACAAGGGGGCCCGGTTGGGGTGTGCTCTTT
clone_size: NA; v_call: TRBV5-1; d_call: NA; j_call: TRBJ2-2; cdr3_aa: CASSPDGRAGTGELFF; cdr3_nt: TGCGCCAGCAGCCCAGACGGTAGGGCGGGCACCGGGGAGCTGTTTTTT
clone_size: NA; v_call: TRBV11-2; d_call: TRBD2; j_call: TRBJ2-1; cdr3_aa: CASSFMGLAGVDEQFF; cdr3_nt: TGTGCCAGCAGCTTTATGGGACTAGCGGGAGTCGATGAGCAGTTCTTC
clone_size: NA; v_call: TRBV27; d_call: NA; j_call: TRBJ2-2; cdr3_aa: CASSAILRGGELFF; cdr3_nt: TGTGCCAGCAGTGCCATACTTAGGGGCGGGGAGCTGTTTTTT
clone_size: NA; v_call: TRBV5-1; d_call: NA; j_call: TRBJ1-1; cdr3_aa: CASSLRQVSGRAFF; cdr3_nt: TGCGCCAGCAGCCTACGACAGGTGTCCGGGAGGGCTTTCTTT
clone_size: NA; v_call: TRBV5-1; d_call: TRBD2; j_call: TRBJ2-7; cdr3_aa: CASSLGLALDEQYF; cdr3_nt: TGCGCCAGCAGCTTGGGACTAGCGTTGGACGAGCAGTACTTC
clone_size: NA; v_call: TRBV7-3; d_call: NA; j_call: TRBJ1-1; cdr3_aa: CASKSGQGSKAFF; cdr3_nt: TGTGCCAGCAAGTCTGGGCAGGGATCGAAGGCTTTCTTT
clone_size: few; v_call: TRBV9; d_call: NA; j_call: TRBJ1-1; cdr3_aa: CASSVGVSTEAFF; cdr3_nt: TGTGCCAGCAGCGTAGGAGTGAGCACTGAAGCTTTCTTT
clone_size: NA; v_call: TRBV4-3; d_call: NA; j_call: TRBJ2-5; cdr3_aa: CASSRVSGDQETQYF; cdr3_nt: TGCGCCAGCAGCCGCGTCTCCGGGGATCAAGAGACCCAGTACTTC
clone_size: NA; v_call: TRBV5-4; d_call: NA; j_call: TRBJ2-3; cdr3_aa: CASSPRQKTDTQYF; cdr3_nt: TGTGCCAGCAGCCCGCGACAGAAGACAGATACGCAGTATTTT
clone_size: NA; v_call: TRBV19; d_call: TRBD2; j_call: TRBJ2-5; cdr3_aa: CASSGVAGPETQYF; cdr3_nt: TGTGCCAGTAGTGGAGTAGCGGGGCCAGAGACCCAGTACTTC
clone_size: NA; v_call: TRBV21-1; d_call: NA; j_call: TRBJ1-5; cdr3_aa: CASRSGQGPNQPQHF; cdr3_nt: TGTGCCAGCCGTTCGGGACAGGGTCCCAATCAGCCCCAGCATTTT
clone_size: once; v_call: TRBV10-3; d_call: NA; j_call: TRBJ2-3; cdr3_aa: CAIKDSHSTDTQYF; cdr3_nt: TGTGCCATCAAGGACTCCCATTCCACAGATACGCAGTATTTT
clone_size: once; v_call: TRBV19; d_call: TRBD1; j_call: TRBJ2-3; cdr3_aa: CASRSRTGNTDTQYF; cdr3_nt: TGTGCCAGTAGATCCCGGACAGGTAACACAGATACGCAGTATTTT
clone_size: NA; v_call: TRBV6-5; d_call: TRBD2; j_call: TRBJ2-3; cdr3_aa: CASSYSSSGSADTQYF; cdr3_nt: TGTGCCAGCAGTTACTCGAGTAGCGGGAGTGCAGATACGCAGTATTTT
clone_size: NA; v_call: TRBV9; d_call: TRBD1; j_call: TRBJ2-4; cdr3_aa: CASSAGQGDIQYF; cdr3_nt: TGTGCCAGCAGCGCGGGACAGGGAGACATTCAGTACTTC
clone_size: NA; v_call: TRBV4-1; d_call: TRBD2; j_call: TRBJ2-3; cdr3_aa: CASSQDMVGGLAARTQDTQYF; cdr3_nt: TGCGCCAGCAGCCAAGATATGGTTGGAGGACTAGCGGCCAGGACCCAAGATACGCAGTATTTT
clone_size: NA; v_call: TRBV19; d_call: NA; j_call: TRBJ2-7; cdr3_aa: CASSIDRDSSYEQYF; cdr3_nt: TGTGCCAGTAGTATAGATCGGGACTCGTCCTACGAGCAGTACTTC
clone_size: NA; v_call: TRBV18; d_call: NA; j_call: TRBJ1-6; cdr3_aa: CASSPSAPSLNSPLHF; cdr3_nt: TGTGCCAGCTCACCATCCGCGCCGAGCCTTAATTCACCCCTCCACTTT
clone_size: NA; v_call: TRBV18; d_call: TRBD1; j_call: TRBJ2-6; cdr3_aa: CASSQNRGTGANVLTF; cdr3_nt: TGTGCCAGCTCACAAAACAGGGGGACTGGGGCCAACGTCCTGACTTTC
clone_size: NA; v_call: TRBV10-3; d_call: NA; j_call: TRBJ2-2; cdr3_aa: CAISESKGLNTGELFF; cdr3_nt: TGTGCCATCAGTGAGTCGAAGGGACTGAACACCGGGGAGCTGTTTTTT
clone_size: NA; v_call: TRBV7-4; d_call: TRBD1; j_call: TRBJ2-7; cdr3_aa: CASSLDPREGTGGYEQYF; cdr3_nt: TGTGCCAGCAGCTTAGACCCCAGGGAGGGGACAGGGGGTTACGAGCAGTACTTC
clone_size: NA; v_call: TRBV7-9; d_call: NA; j_call: TRBJ1-2; cdr3_aa: CASSSLLAVSHGYTF; cdr3_nt: TGTGCCAGCAGCTCCCTCTTAGCCGTCTCTCATGGCTACACCTTC
clone_size: NA; v_call: TRBV19; d_call: TRBD2; j_call: TRBJ2-1; cdr3_aa: CASSETSGRIDEQFF; cdr3_nt: TGTGCCAGTAGTGAGACTAGCGGGAGGATCGATGAGCAGTTCTTC